The clone carrying this T cell receptor (beta chain) was recorded at least ten times. Its antigen remains unknown. This sample is drawn from a study of T cells in Graves' hyperthyroidism and ophthalmopathy. Overall study results and limits: With a median lead of 6.5 months before onset, the model predicted ophthalmopathy.

Out of over 9 ml of fresh peripheral blood came the PBMCs. Amplified TCR beta CDR3 regions came from RNA transcripts. The HTBI primer set served for first-round RT-PCR of the TCR CDR3. TCRdb re-called the multiplex PCR reads with MiXCR, one entry per CDR3 protein. The table records approximately 510,000 distinct CDR3 sequences, about 20% of them present only once. CDR3 length equals 14 residues. With 3 bases removed from V and 1 base from J, the gap between germline ends came to 7 bases. What was sequenced was blood. The chain is built from TRBV12-3 or TRBV12-4 and TRBJ1-5; D is unclear. The sequence was obtained from a man aged 18 to 29 with Graves' hyperthyroidism. CDR3: CASSLSRSNQPQHF. The CDR3 nucleotides are TGTGCCAGCAGTTTGTCAAGGAGCAATCAGCCCCAGCATTTT.